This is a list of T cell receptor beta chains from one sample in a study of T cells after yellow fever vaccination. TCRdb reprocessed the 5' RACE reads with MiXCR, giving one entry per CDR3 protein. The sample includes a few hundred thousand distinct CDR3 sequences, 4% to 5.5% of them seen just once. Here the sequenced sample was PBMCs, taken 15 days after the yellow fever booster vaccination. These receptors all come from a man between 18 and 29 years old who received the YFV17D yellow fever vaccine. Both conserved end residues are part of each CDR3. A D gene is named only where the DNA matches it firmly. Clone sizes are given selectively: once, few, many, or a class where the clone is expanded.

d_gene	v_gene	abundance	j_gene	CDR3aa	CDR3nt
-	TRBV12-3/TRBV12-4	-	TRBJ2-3	CASTFWGSDTQYF	TGTGCCAGCACCTTCTGGGGGTCAGATACGCAGTATTTT
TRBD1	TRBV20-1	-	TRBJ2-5	CSAPTTGKETQYF	TGCAGTGCCCCGACGACAGGGAAAGAGACCCAGTACTTC
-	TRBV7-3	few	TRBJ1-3	CASSPSRGNTIYF	TGTGCCAGCAGTCCTTCCCGGGGAAACACCATATATTTT
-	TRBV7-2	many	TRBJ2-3	CASSLRYRTDTQYF	TGTGCCAGCAGCTTAAGGTACCGCACAGATACGCAGTATTTT
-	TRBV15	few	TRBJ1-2	CATSGGENNGYTF	TGTGCCACCAGTGGGGGCGAGAACAATGGCTACACCTTC
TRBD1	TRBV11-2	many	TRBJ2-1	CASTLALGGQGAQFF	TGTGCCAGCACCCTAGCCTTAGGGGGACAGGGGGCTCAGTTCTTC
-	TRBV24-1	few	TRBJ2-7	CATSDTPQEVGQYF	TGTGCCACCAGTGATACCCCGCAGGAGGTCGGGCAGTACTTC
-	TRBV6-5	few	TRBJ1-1	CASSYSPGGGETEAFF	TGTGCCAGCAGTTACTCCCCCGGCGGGGGTGAGACTGAAGCTTTCTTT
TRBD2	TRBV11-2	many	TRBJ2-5	CASSHLAGGPETQYF	TGTGCCAGCAGCCACCTAGCGGGGGGGCCAGAGACCCAGTACTTC
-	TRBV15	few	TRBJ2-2	CATSRDRLVAGELFF	TGTGCCACCAGCAGAGATCGTCTGGTCGCCGGGGAGCTGTTTTTT
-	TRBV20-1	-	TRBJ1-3	CSARLQSSGNTIYF	TGCAGTGCCCGCCTACAGAGCTCTGGAAACACCATATATTTT
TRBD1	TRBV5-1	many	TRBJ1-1	CASSLEGQWTDEAFF	TGCGCCAGCAGCTTGGAGGGACAGTGGACAGATGAAGCTTTCTTT
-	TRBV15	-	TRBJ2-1	CATSRDQGDEQFF	TGTGCCACCAGCAGAGATCAAGGGGATGAGCAGTTCTTC
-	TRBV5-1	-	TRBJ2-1	CASSLGGLEQFF	TGCGCCAGCAGCTTGGGAGGCCTTGAGCAGTTCTTC
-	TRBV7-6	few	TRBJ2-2	CASSFGTRGPGELFF	TGTGCCAGCAGCTTTGGGACAAGAGGCCCCGGGGAGCTGTTTTTT
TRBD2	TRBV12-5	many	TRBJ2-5	CASGWAPSGGHQETQYF	TGTGCTAGTGGTTGGGCCCCTAGCGGGGGCCACCAAGAGACCCAGTACTTC
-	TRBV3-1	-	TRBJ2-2	CASRKANTGELFF	TGTGCCAGCAGAAAGGCGAACACCGGGGAGCTGTTTTTT
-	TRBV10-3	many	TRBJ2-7	CAIRPGFTVAYEQYF	TGTGCCATCAGGCCAGGATTTACTGTAGCCTACGAGCAGTACTTC